The clone carrying this TCR beta chain appeared a single time. Its target is not known. This record comes from a study of cytomegalovirus exposure and HLA in healthy donors. Profiling relied on immunoSEQ multiplex PCR, and the TCRdb table lists in-frame clones only, not all of them. The table shows 150,000 to 200,000 clones, with roughly nine tenths occurring only once. It was the roughly 130-subject validation cohort, separate from the approximately 700-subject first cohort, to which the donors belonged. Study results and limitations: Most observed TCR sequences were rare, whereas some public TCRs were detected in many donors. The study put 150 to 200 TCR beta chains on its list as cytomegalovirus-associated. Published work reported that the classifier diagnosed cytomegalovirus status with high specificity and sensitivity.

V gave up 5 bases and J gave up 0 bases; unmatched junction bases: 11. Germline CDR1 and CDR2: PRHDT and FYEKMQ (reference sequence). The length of the CDR3 is 17 residues. V and J are TRBV13 and TRBJ2-3; the match to TRBD1 covers 7 bases. Sequences were obtained from PBMCs. The TCR sequence derives from a woman in her thirties in good health and CMV-seronegative. The CDR3: CASSRPRDRSSTDTQYF. CDR3 bases: TGTGCCAGCAGCCGACCCCGGGACAGATCTAGCACAGATACGCAGTATTTT. The variable domain in full, with the rest retrieved from reference TRBV13 and TRBJ2-3, is AAGVIQSPRHLIKEKRETATLKCYPIPRHDTVYWYQQGPGQDPQFLISFYEKMQSDKGSIPDRFSAQQFSDYHSELNMSSLELGDSALYFCASSRPRDRSSTDTQYFGPGTRLTVL.